This TCR beta chain was recorded in a study of shared clonotypes between healthy human individuals. Study-wide context: Researchers drew samples from two women and three men aged 18 to 49. For every donor, three CD4 naive, three CD4 memory, two CD8 naive and one CD8 memory plates were used.

The CDR3 is 14 residues long. Germline lookup yields CDR1 KGHSH and CDR2 LQKENI. J lost 3 bases, V lost 6 bases, and 4 bases had no gene match. The table came from immunoSEQ multiplex PCR; TCRdb's copy has only in-frame clones and leaves some out. The sample lists approximately 330,000 clones, about 70% seen once, with about 10% in the top ten. The sequenced sample consisted of memory CD4+ T cells sorted from blood. Subset: CD45RA-negative fraction. The V and J genes are TRBV18 and TRBJ2-2, with 7 nucleotides matching TRBD1. The source of this sequence is a man aged 25-45 years in good health. The CDR3 DNA reads as TGTGCCAGCTCCCTAGACAGGGACACCGGGGAGCTGTTTTTT. It is translated as CASSLDRDTGELFF.